This T cell receptor (beta chain) was sequenced for a study of graft-versus-host responses after intestinal transplantation. Clones were sequenced by immunoSEQ multiplex PCR, and TCRdb holds only the in-frame ones, with some missing. The repertoire holds about 100,000 clones, 90% to 95% seen once, with 0.18% in the top ten. The germline V gene encodes CDR1 SGHNT and CDR2 YENEEA. The trim removed 0 bases at V and 2 bases at J, leaving 6 bases unmatched. The CDR3 totals 16 residues. This clone has just one count. What it recognizes is unknown. The sample was unstimulated CD4+ T cells sorted from spleen or lymph node cells, taken before transplant. The chain combines TRBV11-3 with TRBJ2-7; 8 bases map to TRBD2. The TCR comes from a human donor who was the organ donor for an intestinal transplant. CDR3 residues: CASSLEGGGPPYEQYF. In nucleotides, the CDR3 is TGTGCCAGCAGCTTAGAAGGCGGGGGGCCCCCCTACGAGCAGTACTTC.